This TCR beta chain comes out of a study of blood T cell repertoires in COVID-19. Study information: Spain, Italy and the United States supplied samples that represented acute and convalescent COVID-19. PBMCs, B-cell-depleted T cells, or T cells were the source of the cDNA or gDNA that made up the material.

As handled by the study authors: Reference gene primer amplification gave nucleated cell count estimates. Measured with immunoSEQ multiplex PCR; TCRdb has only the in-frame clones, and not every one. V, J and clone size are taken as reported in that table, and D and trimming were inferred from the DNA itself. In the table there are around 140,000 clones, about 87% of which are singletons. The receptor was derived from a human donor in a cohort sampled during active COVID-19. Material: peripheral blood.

The DNA of the CDR3 is TGTGCCATCAGCTCCGGGACAGCGATCAACTATGGCTACACCTTC. This encodes CAISSGTAINYGYTF. This chain joins TRBV10-3 and TRBJ1-2; 7 bases are shared with TRBD1. Germline CDR1 is ENHRY and CDR2 is SYGVKD. There are 15 residues in the CDR3. J was trimmed by 2 bases and V by 6 bases; bases with no gene match: 9.